The source of this T cell receptor (beta chain) is a study of blood T cell repertoires in COVID-19. Study in general: Donors in the United States, Italy and Spain gave samples during acute or convalescent COVID-19. PBMCs, B-cell-depleted T cells, or T cells provided the cDNA or gDNA that made up the material.

The CDR3 totals 13 residues. CDR1 is LNHDA, CDR2 SQIVND, per germline (reference sequence). The V segment lost 7 bases and the J segment 6 bases; nucleotides outside the gene matches: 9. Original methodology: Nucleated cell number was recorded as an estimate derived from reference gene primer amplification. Sequencing was performed with immunoSEQ multiplex PCR; in TCRdb, only in-frame clones are kept and a portion is missing. V, J and clone size reflect that table, while D and trimming were determined from the DNA. The sample records more than 70,000 clones, 70% to 80% being singletons. The chain links TRBV19 to TRBJ2-7, with 7 bases that match TRBD2. The sequencing sample was made of peripheral blood. The clonotype comes from a human donor in a cohort sampled during active COVID-19. CDR3 in DNA: TGTGCCAGTACCCAGGTTGGCGGGGGCGAGCAGTACTTC. This translates into CASTQVGGGEQYF.